These 29 T cell receptor beta chains share one sample of origin, sequenced in a study of CD8+ T cells in alopecia areata listed by TCRdb under 2018. The library relied on the immunoSEQ multiplex PCR assay. For TCR sequencing, RNA was extracted from every sample and reverse transcribed into cDNA to serve as template. TCRdb's version of the immuneACCESS table is confined to in-frame rearrangements and falls short of the full clone set. An unresolved V gene accounts for under half of the shortfall where checked; the remainder is of unknown origin. This sample comprises around 100,000 clones, under 90% of them detected only once. The ten top clones hold around 10% of the sample. According to the study, the label for this sample's treatment or condition signals: oral pan-JAK inhibitor, 5-10 mg twice daily. The sample in question was CD8+ T cells sorted from blood, obtained at approximately week 34, from a patient treated with tofacitinib. These receptors were obtained from a human donor with alopecia areata.

This clone was observed many times. J is TRBJ2-7 and V is TRBV7-9, with D unclear. The CDR3 consists of 13 residues. Deletions cut 1 base from V and 6 bases from J, with 10 bases between. Germline V gene data show CDR1 as SEHNR and CDR2 as FQNEAQ (reference sequence). Here the CDR3 reads CASSLGGKVEQYF. The CDR3 nucleotides read TGTGCCAGCAGCTTAGGAGGAAAGGTCGAGCAGTACTTC.

This chain joins TRBV27 and TRBJ2-2; no firm D call. Germline CDR1 and CDR2: MNHEY and SMNVEV (reference sequence). V lost 6 bases and J lost 4, with 24 bases in between. The CDR3 totals 18 residues. This CDR3 reads CASRPLQDPKPPTGELFF. CDR3 coding DNA: TGTGCCAGCAGACCTCTGCAGGACCCCAAGCCACCCACCGGGGAGCTGTTTTTT.

In its sample, this clone was seen a few times. The chain employs TRBV2 and TRBJ2-7, with D possibly being TRBD2 (6 bases). The CDR3 covers 17 residues. Germline V gene sequence: CDR1 SNHLY, CDR2 FYNNEI. The V gene lost 3 bases and the J gene lost 1 base, with 19 bases spanning the gap. The CDR3 coding sequence is TGTGCCAGCAGTGAGTCCAGGGAGGCCACAATATCCTACGAGCAGTACTTC. Encoded protein: CASSESREATISYEQYF.

Details on this clone: The identical CDR3 is also encoded by other nucleotide sequences in the sample. The rearrangement links TRBV27 to TRBJ2-7, with 9 bases that match TRBD1. Trimming removed 5 bases from V and 2 bases from J; junction bases left unmatched: 10. The CDR3 runs 16 residues. The germline V gene encodes CDR1 MNHEY and CDR2 SMNVEV (reference sequence). For the CDR3, the DNA is TGTGCCAGCAGTCCCAGTCCCGGGACAGGGACCTACGAGCAGTACTTC. Residues: CASSPSPGTGTYEQYF.

The chain joins TRBV10-3 to TRBJ2-3; TRBD2 matches 7 bases. CDR3 length equals 16 residues. CDR1 and CDR2 (germline): ENHRY, SYGVKD. V trimming: 3 bases; J trimming: 2 bases; junction bases outside the gene matches: 8. CDR3 in amino acids: CAISDPGLPTTDTQYF. The CDR3 nucleotides read TGTGCCATCAGTGATCCGGGACTACCTACCACAGATACGCAGTATTTT.

V gene TRBV29-1 combines with J gene TRBJ2-1; D is uncertain. The ends were cut back, 3 bases at V and 8 bases at J, with 14 bases in the middle. Germline V gene data show CDR1 as SQVTM and CDR2 as ANQGSEA. This CDR3 is 13 amino acids long. The CDR3 DNA follows: TGCAGCGTTGAGATACCCCGGCATCATGAGCAGTTCTTC. It is translated as CSVEIPRHHEQFF.

The chain uses TRBV5-5 and TRBJ2-3; D ambiguous. The V and J ends lost 4 bases and 9 bases respectively, with 9 bases between them. The CDR3 has 11 residues. Germline CDR1 reads SGHKS; CDR2 reads YYEKEE (reference sequence). CDR3 DNA: TGTGCCAGCAGCCCACCCGGAACGCAGTATTTT. The encoded protein is CASSPPGTQYF.

This clone was counted between two and nine times. The chain carries TRBV27 and TRBJ2-2; D unresolved. The CDR3 is 15 amino acids. Germline CDR1 MNHEY, CDR2 SMNVEV (reference sequence). The germline V and J ends were trimmed by 8 bases and 0 bases, with 13 bases remaining between them. This CDR3 reads CASGSRWTNTGELFF. Written as DNA, the CDR3 is TGTGCCAGCGGATCTAGGTGGACGAACACCGGGGAGCTGTTTTTT.

This CDR3 is CASSESGYNEQFF. CDR3 nucleotides: TGCGCCAGCAGTGAGTCGGGATACAATGAGCAGTTCTTC. The V and J genes are TRBV10-2 and TRBJ2-1; D unresolved. CDR3 length equals 13 residues. V gave up 0 bases and J gave up 4 bases, with 4 bases separating them. Per the germline V gene, CDR1 is WSHSY and CDR2 is SAAADI.

The chain links TRBV2 to TRBJ2-3; maybe TRBD1 (5 bases). This CDR3 comprises 16 residues. Germline CDR1 is SNHLY and CDR2 is FYNNEI. The V end was cut by 6 bases, the J end by 2 bases, with 18 bases between. The CDR3 sequence: CASSSRDLGATDTQYF. The CDR3 DNA reads TGTGCCAGCAGCTCCAGAGATCTTGGGGCCACAGATACGCAGTATTTT. The entire variable domain, with the rest obtained from reference TRBV2 and TRBJ2-3, is as follows: EPEVTQTPSHQVTQMGQEVILRCVPISNHLYFYWYRQILGQKVEFLVSFYNNEISEKSEIFDDQFSVERPDGSNFTLKIRSTKLEDSAMYFCASSSRDLGATDTQYFGPGTRLTVL.

Here the CDR3 DNA reads TGTGCCAGCAGTCCGGGACCGGGACACATCTATAGCAATCAGCCCCAGCATTTT. As protein: CASSPGPGHIYSNQPQHF. The rearrangement links TRBV27 to TRBJ1-5, with D tentatively TRBD1 (6 bases). This CDR3 is built from 18 residues. V lost 5 bases, J lost 0 bases, and 20 bases lay in between. Germline-derived CDR1 and CDR2 are MNHEY and SMNVEV (reference sequence).

The V and J genes are TRBV13 and TRBJ2-7; D remains ambiguous. CDR1 and CDR2 (germline): PRHDT, FYEKMQ (reference sequence). V was shortened by 4 bases and J by 7 bases, with 17 bases between the two germline ends. The CDR3 spans 14 residues. CDR3 region: CASSSVTVFEEQYF. The DNA for the CDR3 is TGTGCCAGCAGCTCCGTTACAGTGTTCGAAGAGCAGTACTTC.

CDR3 protein: CASSGIGQGSYEQYF. In DNA, the CDR3 is TGTGCCAGCAGTGGTATCGGACAGGGGTCCTACGAGCAGTACTTC. The J gene is TRBJ2-5, the V gene TRBV6-1, with 9 bases that match TRBD1. TRBJ2-7 matches the DNA end more closely, so the J call is doubtful. The CDR3 runs to 15 residues. The germline CDR1 and CDR2 sequences are MNHNS and SASEGT.

This clone was seen once. The J gene is TRBJ1-4, the V gene TRBV7-9, with TRBD1 matching over 7 bases. The CDR3 consists of 15 residues. Germline trimming cut 5 bases from V and 5 bases from J; bases unmatched to any gene: 8. Germline CDR1 reads SEHNR; CDR2 reads FQNEAQ (reference sequence). The CDR3 loop is CASSPRDSLNEKLFF. The CDR3 DNA follows: TGTGCCAGCAGCCCTAGGGACAGCCTGAATGAAAAACTGTTTTTT.

This clone was found a few times. V usage is TRBV7-9 and J usage is TRBJ2-1, with unresolved D. Trimming removed 2 bases at V and 6 bases at J, with 14 bases between. Germline CDR1 SEHNR, CDR2 FQNEAQ (reference sequence). There are 15 residues in the CDR3. The CDR3 DNA follows: TGTGCCAGCAGCTTACCATGGGCTTCTCTCAATGAGCAGTTCTTC. Amino acids: CASSLPWASLNEQFF. Variable domain in full (rest from reference TRBV7-9 and TRBJ2-1): DTGVSQNPRHKITKRGQNVTFRCDPISEHNRLYWYRQTLGQGPEFLTYFQNEAQLEKSRLLSDRFSAERPKGSFSTLEIQRTEQGDSAMYLCASSLPWASLNEQFFGPGTRLTVL.

The chain has TRBV2 and TRBJ2-7, with D unresolved. The CDR3 has 14 amino acids. Germline V lookup: CDR1 SNHLY, CDR2 FYNNEI. V was trimmed by 6 bases and J by 1 base, leaving 13 bases between them. The chain's CDR3 is CASRIVAESYEQYF. The CDR3 DNA is TGTGCCAGCAGAATTGTGGCTGAGTCCTACGAGCAGTACTTC.

The chain joins TRBV27 to TRBJ1-2; D is unresolved. Deletions cut 5 bases from V and 2 bases from J, with 12 bases between. CDR1 MNHEY and CDR2 SMNVEV come from the germline V gene (reference sequence). This CDR3 contains 14 residues. The CDR3 here is CASSTAGSNYGYTF. The CDR3 DNA sequence: TGTGCCAGCAGTACGGCCGGGTCCAACTATGGCTACACCTTC.

The rearrangement links TRBV29-1 to TRBJ2-5, with unresolved D. The J call is doubtful: the DNA matches TRBJ2-7 better. CDR3 size: 13 residues. In germline, CDR1 is SQVTM, CDR2 ANQGSEA. CDR3 in amino acids: CSVQTNLVYEQYF. The CDR3 DNA is TGCAGCGTCCAGACCAACCTGGTATACGAGCAGTACTTC.

This clone was picked up one time. The V call is TRBV6-1, the J call TRBJ1-2; D gene ambiguous. The germline CDR1 and CDR2 sequences are MNHNS and SASEGT. V shed 3 bases and J shed 1 base, with 15 bases lying between them. The CDR3 extends over 16 amino acids. The CDR3 is CASSDRHRKFNYGYTF. The DNA for the CDR3 is TGTGCCAGCAGTGATAGACACCGCAAATTTAACTATGGCTACACCTTC.

The genes are TRBV7-3 and TRBJ2-5; 14 bases line up with TRBD2. The CDR3 runs 16 residues. V lost 5 bases, J lost 5 bases, and 7 bases stayed unmatched. CDR1 SGHTA and CDR2 FQGTGA come from the germline V gene. In nucleotides, the CDR3 is TGTGCCAGCAGCCCGGGACTAGCGGGAGTTGGGGAGACCCAGTACTTC. Translation gives CASSPGLAGVGETQYF.

This sequence joins TRBV23-1 and TRBJ1-1; the D gene is possibly TRBD1 (5 bases). TRBV23-1 is annotated as an ORF whose role is uncertain. Trimming stripped 7 bases from V and 11 bases from J, with 23 bases between. The CDR3 spans 14 residues. The CDR3 is CASTPSEGKRHAFF. The DNA for the CDR3 is TGCGCCAGCACCCCTTCCGAGGGGAAGAGACATGCTTTCTTT.

J is TRBJ2-7 and V is TRBV5-4; the match to TRBD1 covers 8 bases. The CDR3 length is 14 residues. Per the germline V gene, CDR1 is SGHNT and CDR2 is YYREEE (reference sequence). The J segment lost 7 bases and the V segment lost 0 bases, leaving 6 bases of the junction unmatched. Here the CDR3 DNA reads TGTGCCAGCAGCTTGGTTCCGACAGGGGAAGAGCAGTACTTC. The encoded protein is CASSLVPTGEEQYF.

The chain employs TRBV19 and TRBJ1-1, with 12 bases fitting TRBD1. V shed 5 bases and J 4 bases; nucleotides not matched to a gene: 5. Germline lookup yields CDR1 LNHDA and CDR2 SQIVND (reference sequence). CDR3 size: 15 residues. This chain's CDR3 is CASSWDRGPGTEAFF. The CDR3 nucleotides read TGTGCCAGTAGTTGGGACAGGGGGCCCGGCACTGAAGCTTTCTTT.

In nucleotides, the CDR3 is TGTGCCAGCAGCCCGGAAGGACAGGAAAAAAACACCATATATTTT. This encodes CASSPEGQEKNTIYF. This rearrangement joins TRBV7-9 to TRBJ1-3; 7 positions match TRBD1. After removal of 5 bases from V and 6 bases from J, the junction contained 10 bases not matched to a gene. CDR1 and CDR2 (germline): SEHNR, FQNEAQ (reference sequence). This CDR3 contains 15 residues.

In its sample, this clone was seen once. J is TRBJ2-7 and V is TRBV4-2, with D perhaps matching TRBD2 (6 bases). The ends were cut back, 5 bases at V and 1 base at J, with 12 bases in the middle. Germline V CDR1 and CDR2: LGHNA, YNFKEQ. There are 14 residues in the CDR3. CDR3 residues: CASSKGTDSYEQYF. In nucleotides, the CDR3 is TGTGCCAGCAGCAAAGGGACTGATTCCTACGAGCAGTACTTC.

The rearrangement uses TRBV6-6 and TRBJ2-7; D might be TRBD1 or TRBD2, each matching 5 bases. The CDR3 contains 13 residues. The V and J ends lost 9 bases and 5 bases respectively, with 17 bases between them. Germline CDR1 and CDR2: MNHNY and SVGAGI (reference sequence). The CDR3: CASVQQEAHEQYF. In DNA form, the CDR3 reads TGTGCCAGTGTACAACAGGAGGCCCACGAGCAGTACTTC.

This sequence joins TRBV27 and TRBJ2-1; D possibly corresponds to TRBD2 (5 bases). V lost 5 bases and J lost 0, with 11 bases in between. Germline assignment: CDR1 MNHEY and CDR2 SMNVEV (reference sequence). The CDR3 is made up of 15 amino acids. Here the CDR3 reads CASSTDSSSYNEQFF. The CDR3 DNA reads as TGTGCCAGCAGTACGGACTCCTCCTCCTACAATGAGCAGTTCTTC.

This clone appeared once. The chain joins TRBV6-1 to TRBJ2-1; a weak D match, TRBD2 (6 bases). Germline loops: CDR1 MNHNS, CDR2 SASEGT. V lost 5 bases and J lost 9, with 14 bases in between. There are 13 residues in the CDR3. CDR3 amino acids: CASSTAGMGEQFF. DNA for the CDR3: TGTGCCAGCAGTACGGCGGGGATGGGTGAGCAGTTCTTC.

The rearrangement joins TRBV5-4 to TRBJ2-5, with D unclear. The better agreement between TRBJ2-7 and the DNA end casts doubt on the J call. Germline V gene lookup returns CDR1 SGHNT and CDR2 YYREEE (reference sequence). This CDR3 region has 14 residues. CDR3 sequence (DNA): TGTGCCAGCGGGAAAGAAAACGTCGCCTACGAGCAGTACTTC. It yields the protein CASGKENVAYEQYF.